This T cell receptor (beta chain) was retrieved from a study of radiotherapy plus CTLA-4 blockade in lung cancer. Overall study results and limits: Expansion in blood of tumor-derived TCR clones was seen after radiotherapy plus ipilimumab.

A word on this clone: Its matching antigen is unknown.

Germline V gene lookup returns CDR1 GTSNPN and CDR2 SVGIG (reference sequence). The ends lost 1 base at V and 4 bases at J; junction bases unmatched: 10. The CDR3 covers 16 residues. Receiving focal radiation plus CTLA-4 blockade with ipilimumab were patients who had chemo-refractory metastatic non-small-cell lung cancer. Assay used: immunoSEQ multiplex PCR; TCRdb lists only in-frame clones, some missing. In the table there are 40,000 to 50,000 clones, about 70% of which are singletons. The clonotype was recovered from a human donor with non-small cell lung cancer who had stable disease on radiotherapy plus ipilimumab. The material was peripheral blood, obtained from a patient treated with radiotherapy plus ipilimumab. The chain uses TRBV30 and TRBJ2-1, with 7 bases aligning to TRBD2. The CDR3 region is CAWSGNSGGTYNEQFF. For the CDR3, the DNA is TGTGCCTGGAGTGGAAACTCGGGGGGTACATACAATGAGCAGTTCTTC.